This is a list of T cell receptor beta chains from one sample in a study of T-cell reconstitution after alpha-beta-depleted transplantation in children. TCRdb reanalysed the PCR reads using MiXCR and keeps one entry per CDR3 protein. Of 200,000 to 250,000 distinct CDR3 sequences in the sample, roughly a quarter were seen once. The specimen comprised PBMCs, mostly from graft donor cells, sampled 360 days after TCRalphabeta/CD19-depleted stem cell transplant. These receptors all come from a female patient aged 2 to 10 who had a stem cell transplant for congenital amegakaryocytic thrombocytopenia, so the T cells may come from the graft donor. Both conserved end residues are part of each CDR3. D genes are given only for firm matches. Clone size is stated in some rows and not others, as once, few, many or a class when expanded.

abundance: .; v_gene: TRBV20-1; d_gene: .; j_gene: TRBJ2-5; CDR3nt: TGCAGTGCTAGAGATCCATACGGAGGAGAGACCCAGTACTTC; CDR3aa: CSARDPYGGETQYF
abundance: .; v_gene: TRBV3-1; d_gene: TRBD1; j_gene: TRBJ1-2; CDR3nt: TGTGCCAGCAGCCAGAATCTGGGACAGGACTATGGCTACACCTTC; CDR3aa: CASSQNLGQDYGYTF
abundance: .; v_gene: TRBV7-9; d_gene: TRBD1; j_gene: TRBJ1-2; CDR3nt: TGTGCCAGCAGCTTAGCCGGACAGGGGGCGTTTGAGTATGGCTACACCTTC; CDR3aa: CASSLAGQGAFEYGYTF
abundance: .; v_gene: TRBV4-2; d_gene: TRBD2; j_gene: TRBJ2-7; CDR3nt: TGTGCCAGCAGCCAAGAACAGCGGGGGATTTACGAGCAGTACTTC; CDR3aa: CASSQEQRGIYEQYF
abundance: .; v_gene: TRBV13; d_gene: .; j_gene: TRBJ2-7; CDR3nt: TGTGCCAGCAGCCCCGCTTTTAGCCGTGGCGAGCAGTACTTC; CDR3aa: CASSPAFSRGEQYF
abundance: few; v_gene: TRBV5-1; d_gene: .; j_gene: TRBJ2-1; CDR3nt: TGCGCCAGCAGCTTGGTCGTAGTTAGTAACAATGAGCAGTTCTTC; CDR3aa: CASSLVVVSNNEQFF
abundance: few; v_gene: TRBV20-1; d_gene: .; j_gene: TRBJ2-1; CDR3nt: TGCAGTGCCCGTGAAGGGGGGCCCAATGAGCAGTTCTTC; CDR3aa: CSAREGGPNEQFF
abundance: .; v_gene: TRBV20-1; d_gene: .; j_gene: TRBJ1-4; CDR3nt: TGCAGTGCTTCCAGGGGTTTCGGGGAAAAACTGTTTTTT; CDR3aa: CSASRGFGEKLFF
abundance: .; v_gene: TRBV28; d_gene: .; j_gene: TRBJ1-1; CDR3nt: TGTGCCAGCAGTTTATCTGGGGTAGGGATTAAAGCTTTCTTT; CDR3aa: CASSLSGVGIKAFF
abundance: .; v_gene: TRBV18; d_gene: TRBD2; j_gene: TRBJ2-1; CDR3nt: TGTGCCAGCTCACCACGAAGCGGGAGTTCCTACAATGAGCAGTTCTTC; CDR3aa: CASSPRSGSSYNEQFF
abundance: few; v_gene: TRBV13; d_gene: TRBD1; j_gene: TRBJ1-1; CDR3nt: TGTGCCAGCAGCGAAACAGGGGGTGCCACTGAAGCTTTCTTT; CDR3aa: CASSETGGATEAFF
abundance: .; v_gene: TRBV5-1; d_gene: .; j_gene: TRBJ2-1; CDR3nt: TGCGCCAGCAGCTTGTATCACGGGAGCTACAATGAGCAGTTCTTC; CDR3aa: CASSLYHGSYNEQFF
abundance: .; v_gene: TRBV27; d_gene: TRBD1; j_gene: TRBJ2-1; CDR3nt: TGTGCCAGCAGCTCCTTATTCTCGACAGGGAATGAGCAGTTCTTC; CDR3aa: CASSSLFSTGNEQFF
abundance: .; v_gene: TRBV3-1; d_gene: TRBD2; j_gene: TRBJ2-1; CDR3nt: TGTGCCAGCAGCCCTAGCGGGGGGGCGTCTGAGCAGTTCTTC; CDR3aa: CASSPSGGASEQFF
abundance: few; v_gene: TRBV4-1; d_gene: TRBD2; j_gene: TRBJ2-3; CDR3nt: TGCGCCAGCAGCCAAGATACCGGGGGGGCTGGAGATACGCAGTATTTT; CDR3aa: CASSQDTGGAGDTQYF
abundance: .; v_gene: TRBV2; d_gene: .; j_gene: TRBJ1-1; CDR3nt: TGTGCCAGCAGTCAGTGGGGAGTGAACACTGAAGCTTTCTTT; CDR3aa: CASSQWGVNTEAFF
abundance: .; v_gene: TRBV5-1; d_gene: .; j_gene: TRBJ1-1; CDR3nt: TGCGCCAGCAGCTTGACGGGGTCTGAAGCTTTCTTT; CDR3aa: CASSLTGSEAFF
abundance: .; v_gene: TRBV15; d_gene: .; j_gene: TRBJ1-4; CDR3nt: TGTGCCACCAGCAGAGAAGGGTTGGGGAATGAAAAACTGTTTTTT; CDR3aa: CATSREGLGNEKLFF
abundance: .; v_gene: TRBV4-3; d_gene: .; j_gene: TRBJ2-5; CDR3nt: TGCGCCAGCAGCCAGGTGGATAGCGGCCAAGAGACCCAGTACTTC; CDR3aa: CASSQVDSGQETQYF
abundance: few; v_gene: TRBV6-5; d_gene: TRBD1; j_gene: TRBJ1-2; CDR3nt: TGTGCCAGCAGTTTAACTCCGGGACAGGGTTACTATGGCTACACCTTC; CDR3aa: CASSLTPGQGYYGYTF
abundance: once; v_gene: TRBV21-1; d_gene: .; j_gene: TRBJ2-7; CDR3nt: TGTGCCAGCAGCAACGAAGGGGCTCAACGCACCTACGAGCAGTACTTC; CDR3aa: CASSNEGAQRTYEQYF
abundance: once; v_gene: TRBV6-5; d_gene: .; j_gene: TRBJ2-4; CDR3nt: TGTGCCAGCAGTACCGAGAGGGGGGCCAAAAACATTCAGTACTTC; CDR3aa: CASSTERGAKNIQYF
abundance: .; v_gene: TRBV6-1; d_gene: .; j_gene: TRBJ1-2; CDR3nt: TGTGCCAGCAGTGATCAGGGGTTACTCGGCTACACCTTC; CDR3aa: CASSDQGLLGYTF
abundance: .; v_gene: TRBV7-2; d_gene: .; j_gene: TRBJ2-5; CDR3nt: TGTGCCAGCAGCTTCCCGGGAGGGGGCTCAGAGACCCAGTACTTC; CDR3aa: CASSFPGGGSETQYF
abundance: .; v_gene: TRBV20-1; d_gene: TRBD1; j_gene: TRBJ2-7; CDR3nt: TGCAGTGCTAGGGCGGCAGGGGGCGTTTACGAGCAGTACTTC; CDR3aa: CSARAAGGVYEQYF
abundance: .; v_gene: TRBV20-1; d_gene: .; j_gene: TRBJ2-1; CDR3nt: TGCAGTGCTACCCCCGGACCCCCCTTACAAACAAGTCTCAATGAGCAGTTCTTC; CDR3aa: CSATPGPPLQTSLNEQFF
abundance: few; v_gene: TRBV2; d_gene: .; j_gene: TRBJ2-7; CDR3nt: TGTGCCAGCAGTGAATCCCTACGCTTCCCCTACGAGCAGTACTTC; CDR3aa: CASSESLRFPYEQYF
abundance: .; v_gene: TRBV5-1; d_gene: .; j_gene: TRBJ1-4; CDR3nt: TGCGCCAGCAGCCCCACAAGGGATATTAATGAAAAACTGTTTTTT; CDR3aa: CASSPTRDINEKLFF
abundance: .; v_gene: TRBV7-2; d_gene: .; j_gene: TRBJ2-1; CDR3nt: TGTGCCAGCAGCTTTCCGGGATACAGTCCGTTCTTC; CDR3aa: CASSFPGYSPFF
abundance: .; v_gene: TRBV20-1; d_gene: TRBD2; j_gene: TRBJ2-3; CDR3nt: TGCAGTGCTAGGGGACTAGTTGATACGCAGTATTTT; CDR3aa: CSARGLVDTQYF
abundance: many; v_gene: TRBV4-3; d_gene: TRBD1; j_gene: TRBJ1-1; CDR3nt: TGCGCCAGCAGCCGACAGGGTACTGAAGCTTTCTTT; CDR3aa: CASSRQGTEAFF
abundance: few; v_gene: TRBV28; d_gene: .; j_gene: TRBJ2-7; CDR3nt: TGTGCCAGCAGTTTAGAGGGGGTGCTCTCCTACGAGCAGTACTTC; CDR3aa: CASSLEGVLSYEQYF
abundance: many; v_gene: TRBV6-2/TRBV6-3; d_gene: TRBD2; j_gene: TRBJ2-5; CDR3nt: TGTGCCAGCAGTTACTTGCTAGCGGGAGATTCAGAGACCCAGTACTTC; CDR3aa: CASSYLLAGDSETQYF
abundance: .; v_gene: TRBV30; d_gene: .; j_gene: TRBJ2-1; CDR3nt: TGTGCCTGGAGTGTAGGGTTTAAGGGGGTACGGGAGCAGTTCTTC; CDR3aa: CAWSVGFKGVREQFF
abundance: many; v_gene: TRBV7-2; d_gene: .; j_gene: TRBJ1-6; CDR3nt: TGTGCCAGCAGCTCTCAGGGCCCCAATAATTCACCCCTCCACTTT; CDR3aa: CASSSQGPNNSPLHF
abundance: few; v_gene: TRBV2; d_gene: .; j_gene: TRBJ2-7; CDR3nt: TGTGCCAGCAGTGCTAGAAGTTGGACCTACGAGCAGTACTTC; CDR3aa: CASSARSWTYEQYF
abundance: .; v_gene: TRBV7-8; d_gene: .; j_gene: TRBJ2-5; CDR3nt: TGTGCCAGCAGCTTCCCGGGGAGCGAGACCCAGTACTTC; CDR3aa: CASSFPGSETQYF
abundance: many; v_gene: TRBV20-1; d_gene: TRBD2; j_gene: TRBJ2-1; CDR3nt: TGCAGTGCTATAAGACTAGCGGAGAGGAATGAGCAGTTCTTC; CDR3aa: CSAIRLAERNEQFF
abundance: few; v_gene: TRBV13; d_gene: TRBD1; j_gene: TRBJ1-6; CDR3nt: TGTGCCAGCAGCCCCGAACCGGGACAGGGCTATAATTCACCCCTCCACTTT; CDR3aa: CASSPEPGQGYNSPLHF
abundance: few; v_gene: TRBV20-1; d_gene: TRBD1; j_gene: TRBJ1-5; CDR3nt: TGCAGTGCTAGAGATACCAGGGGGAGCAATCAGCCCCAGCATTTT; CDR3aa: CSARDTRGSNQPQHF
abundance: .; v_gene: TRBV4-1; d_gene: .; j_gene: TRBJ1-1; CDR3nt: TGCGCCAGCAGCCAAGTACCAGGGGAGGTTGGGGACACTGAAGCTTTCTTT; CDR3aa: CASSQVPGEVGDTEAFF
abundance: few; v_gene: TRBV5-1; d_gene: .; j_gene: TRBJ2-3; CDR3nt: TGCGCCAGCAGCTTGGATGGTAAGGGCGGTACGCAGTATTTT; CDR3aa: CASSLDGKGGTQYF
abundance: .; v_gene: TRBV5-4; d_gene: TRBD1; j_gene: TRBJ2-2; CDR3nt: TGTGCCAGCAGCTTGGGGGGACAGGGGATCGACACCGGGGAGCTGTTTTTT; CDR3aa: CASSLGGQGIDTGELFF
abundance: .; v_gene: TRBV12-3/TRBV12-4; d_gene: .; j_gene: TRBJ1-3; CDR3nt: TGTGCCAGCAGTTTAGCTTTGGGATCTGGAAACACCATATATTTT; CDR3aa: CASSLALGSGNTIYF
abundance: few; v_gene: TRBV5-1; d_gene: .; j_gene: TRBJ2-7; CDR3nt: TGCGCCAGCAGCTTGGCCCAGACAGCGTACGAGCAGTACTTC; CDR3aa: CASSLAQTAYEQYF
abundance: few; v_gene: TRBV27; d_gene: .; j_gene: TRBJ2-6; CDR3nt: TGTGCCAGCACCCCTGGAGCTCTGTCCAGCTCTGGGGCCAACGTCCTGACTTTC; CDR3aa: CASTPGALSSSGANVLTF
abundance: .; v_gene: TRBV20-1; d_gene: .; j_gene: TRBJ2-1; CDR3nt: TGCAGTGCTAGAAGGGTAGAGCAGTTCTTC; CDR3aa: CSARRVEQFF
abundance: once; v_gene: TRBV4-1; d_gene: .; j_gene: TRBJ2-2; CDR3nt: TGCGCCAGCAGCCAGATTCTGGGACCGAACACCGGGGAGCTGTTTTTT; CDR3aa: CASSQILGPNTGELFF
abundance: .; v_gene: TRBV11-2; d_gene: TRBD1; j_gene: TRBJ2-1; CDR3nt: TGTGCCAGCAGCGTCTCCGGGACAGGCGGGGAGCAGTTCTTC; CDR3aa: CASSVSGTGGEQFF
abundance: few; v_gene: TRBV2; d_gene: .; j_gene: TRBJ2-7; CDR3nt: TGTGCCAGCATTCAGACAGGCTACGAGCAGTACTTC; CDR3aa: CASIQTGYEQYF
abundance: .; v_gene: TRBV19; d_gene: TRBD2; j_gene: TRBJ2-1; CDR3nt: TGTGCCAGTAGAAGTGGGACTAGCGGGACTAGCTCCTACAATGAGCAGTTCTTC; CDR3aa: CASRSGTSGTSSYNEQFF
abundance: .; v_gene: TRBV6-2/TRBV6-3; d_gene: TRBD1; j_gene: TRBJ1-2; CDR3nt: TGTGCCACGTCTTCCGGGACAGCCCATGGCTACACCTTC; CDR3aa: CATSSGTAHGYTF
abundance: few; v_gene: TRBV4-3; d_gene: .; j_gene: TRBJ2-7; CDR3nt: TGCGCCAGCAGCCAAGATCCTGGCAGAGCCTACGAGCAGTACTTC; CDR3aa: CASSQDPGRAYEQYF
abundance: .; v_gene: TRBV18; d_gene: .; j_gene: TRBJ2-3; CDR3nt: TGTGCCAGCTCACAGGGACGCACAGATACGCAGTATTTT; CDR3aa: CASSQGRTDTQYF
abundance: few; v_gene: TRBV10-3; d_gene: .; j_gene: TRBJ2-3; CDR3nt: TGTGCCATCAGTGAGTCCCCATCGGGGAGCGGAGGGAGCACAGATACGCAGTATTTT; CDR3aa: CAISESPSGSGGSTDTQYF
abundance: .; v_gene: TRBV27; d_gene: TRBD2; j_gene: TRBJ2-1; CDR3nt: TGTGCCAGCAGTCCCGCGATAGGGACTAGCGGCCACAATGAGCAGTTCTTC; CDR3aa: CASSPAIGTSGHNEQFF
abundance: few; v_gene: TRBV20-1; d_gene: .; j_gene: TRBJ2-1; CDR3nt: TGCAGTGCTAATACCCCGGGGCGGGATCAAGAGCAGTTCTTC; CDR3aa: CSANTPGRDQEQFF